These 25 T cell receptor beta chains came from one sample sequenced in a study of stem cell transplantation in POMP-related autoinflammatory disease. Using immunoSEQ multiplex PCR, the repertoire was profiled, and TCRdb retains in-frame clones only, with some absent. This table has tens of thousands of clones, approximately 91% appearing once. The starting material was CD4+ T cells from PBMCs, obtained after stem cell transplantation. These TCRs come from a human patient with POMP-related autoinflammation and immune dysregulation (PRAID). Some T cells may be supplied by the graft donor.

V and J are TRBV18 and TRBJ2-2; weak D call: TRBD1 (6 bases). The germline V gene encodes CDR1 KGHSH and CDR2 LQKENI. V was shortened by 5 bases and J by 2 bases, with 12 bases between the two germline ends. CDR3 length: 15 amino acids. The CDR3 DNA reads as TGTGCCAGCTCAGGTGACAGGAGTAACACCGGGGAGCTGTTTTTT. As protein: CASSGDRSNTGELFF.

V gene TRBV19 combines with J gene TRBJ1-1, with D perhaps matching TRBD1 (6 bases). V gave up 6 bases and J gave up 5 bases, with 22 bases separating them. Germline CDR1 reads LNHDA; CDR2 reads SQIVND (reference sequence). This CDR3 has 16 amino acids. CDR3 residues: CASSPMAQGRRTEAFF. As DNA, the CDR3 is TGTGCCAGTAGCCCTATGGCGCAGGGGAGGAGGACTGAAGCTTTCTTT.

The chain employs TRBV10-3 and TRBJ2-7; no clear D. The germline V and J ends were trimmed by 0 bases and 5 bases, with 2 bases remaining between them. CDR1 is ENHRY and CDR2 is SYGVKD in the germline V gene. The CDR3 is 11 residues long. CDR3 amino acids: CAISESDEQYF. The DNA for the CDR3 is TGTGCCATCAGTGAGTCTGACGAGCAGTACTTC.

V usage is TRBV6-5 and J usage is TRBJ2-3, with D possibly matching TRBD1 (5 bases). Germline lookup yields CDR1 MNHEY and CDR2 SVGAGI. The CDR3 runs 14 residues. V lost 8 bases to trimming and J lost 1 base, with 13 bases between them. The CDR3 protein is CASALSTGTDTQYF. Here the CDR3 DNA reads TGTGCCAGCGCCTTATCGACAGGCACAGATACGCAGTATTTT.

The J gene is TRBJ2-5, the V gene TRBV7-6; 10 nucleotides match TRBD2. CDR3 size: 17 residues. The V segment lost 7 bases and the J segment 2 bases; nucleotides outside the gene matches: 13. Germline V gene data show CDR1 as SGHVS and CDR2 as FNYEAQ. The CDR3 nucleotides read TGTGCCAGCAAAAAGGCTAGCGGGAGTTCCAGACAAGAGACCCAGTACTTC. It is translated as CASKKASGSSRQETQYF. The whole variable domain, remainder taken from reference TRBV7-6 and TRBJ2-5, is GAGVSQSPRYKVTKRGQDVALRCDPISGHVSLYWYRQALGQGPEFLTYFNYEAQQDKSGLPNDRFSAERPEGSISTLTIQRTEQRDSAMYRCASKKASGSSRQETQYFGPGTRLLVL.

The chain is built from TRBV5-1 and TRBJ1-1, with D tentatively TRBD1 (5 bases). The CDR3 runs to 17 residues. Trimming removed 0 bases at V and 0 bases at J, with 15 bases between. Germline CDR1 SGHRS, CDR2 YFSETQ. The CDR3 here is CASSLAQGRILNTEAFF. The CDR3 DNA reads as TGCGCCAGCAGCTTGGCGCAGGGAAGGATCCTGAACACTGAAGCTTTCTTT. The variable domain in full, completed from reference TRBV5-1 and TRBJ1-1, reads KAGVTQTPRYLIKTRGQQVTLSCSPISGHRSVSWYQQTPGQGLQFLFEYFSETQRNKGNFPGRFSGRQFSNSRSEMNVSTLELGDSALYLCASSLAQGRILNTEAFFGQGTRLTVV.

J is TRBJ2-5 and V is TRBV18, with D perhaps TRBD1 (5 bases). This CDR3 region has 15 residues. The V end lost 3 bases, the J end lost 0 bases, and 11 bases lay between the germline ends. Germline V gives CDR1 KGHSH, CDR2 LQKENI. The CDR3 loop reads CASSPQTGYQETQYF. The CDR3 DNA sequence: TGTGCCAGCTCACCCCAAACAGGATACCAAGAGACCCAGTACTTC. Looking up the rest from reference TRBV18 and TRBJ2-5 gives the full variable domain: NAGVMQNPRHLVRRRGQEARLRCSPMKGHSHVYWYRQLPEEGLKFMVYLQKENIIDESGMPKERFSAEFPKEGPSILRIQQVVRGDSAAYFCASSPQTGYQETQYFGPGTRLLVL.

This rearrangement joins TRBV6-5 to TRBJ1-1, with D perhaps matching TRBD1 (6 bases). Germline CDR1 and CDR2: MNHEY and SVGAGI. This CDR3 has 16 residues. Trimming took 2 bases from V and 1 from J, leaving 14 bases between them. CDR3 in DNA: TGTGCCAGCAGTTACGCCAGGACAGCTACGAACACTGAAGCTTTCTTT. Its protein is CASSYARTATNTEAFF.

This clone was recorded once. The V and J genes are TRBV18 and TRBJ2-7, with TRBD1 as a possible D gene (5 bases). This CDR3 comprises 14 residues. Looked up from germline, CDR1 is KGHSH and CDR2 is LQKENI. Trimming removed 6 bases at V and 4 bases at J, with 16 bases between. The CDR3 here is CASSHAGRRYEQYV. The CDR3 nucleotides are TGTGCCAGCTCCCACGCAGGGCGGCGGTACGAGCAGTACGTC.

The chain recombines TRBV29-1 with TRBJ2-7, with a possible D match to TRBD2 (5 bases). The germline CDR1 and CDR2 sequences are SQVTM and ANQGSEA. V was trimmed by 8 bases and J by 2 bases, leaving 19 bases between them. The CDR3 length is 14 residues. The CDR3 is CSTTLPDSPYEQYF. For the CDR3, the DNA is TGCAGCACAACCCTCCCGGACTCCCCCTACGAGCAGTACTTC.

This chain links TRBV4-2 with TRBJ2-7; unclear D gene. CDR3 length: 14 amino acids. Trimming shortened V by 4 bases and J by 5 bases, and 15 bases separated the two germline ends. The germline V gene encodes CDR1 LGHNA and CDR2 YNFKEQ. In DNA form, the CDR3 reads TGTGCCAGCAGCCCTGCCATGCCCGAGGACGAGCAGTACTTC. It translates to CASSPAMPEDEQYF.

This clone was counted between two and nine times. V usage is TRBV18 and J usage is TRBJ1-6, with 7 bases matching TRBD1. Trimming removed 4 bases from V and 7 bases from J; junction bases left unmatched: 4. CDR3 size: 14 residues. Germline values: CDR1 KGHSH, CDR2 LQKENI. The CDR3 loop is CASSRDSPNSPLHF. As DNA, the CDR3 is TGTGCCAGCTCACGGGACAGCCCGAATTCACCCCTCCACTTT.

CDR3 DNA: TGTGCCAGCAGCCCAAAGACAGAGTTTAAGACTGAAGCTTTCTTT. This gives the protein CASSPKTEFKTEAFF. The chain combines TRBV2 with TRBJ1-1; possible D gene TRBD1, 5 bases. This CDR3 spans 15 amino acids. Germline CDR1 SNHLY, CDR2 FYNNEI. Trimming took off 6 bases at V and 5 bases at J, with 19 bases between the two ends.

The rearrangement joins TRBV29-1 to TRBJ1-2; unclear D gene. The ends were cut back, 6 bases at V and 5 bases at J, with 10 bases in the middle. The V gene's germline CDR1 is SQVTM and CDR2 ANQGSEA. The length of the CDR3 is 11 residues. The CDR3 DNA sequence: TGCAGCGTAGAGGGAGGATATGGCTACACCTTC. This translates into CSVEGGYGYTF.

The genes are TRBV5-6 and TRBJ2-1; 9 nucleotides line up with TRBD1. The germline V gene encodes CDR1 SGHDT and CDR2 YYEEEE. This CDR3 has 15 amino acids. The trim removed 3 bases at V and 7 bases at J, leaving 8 bases unmatched. DNA of the CDR3: TGTGCCAGCAGCTCGCCCCGGACAGGGGAGAATGAGCAGTTCTTC. It translates to CASSSPRTGENEQFF.

V is TRBV12-3 or TRBV12-4 and J is TRBJ1-2; 10 nucleotides align to TRBD1. This CDR3 spans 13 amino acids. V was clipped by 3 bases and J by 8 bases; unmatched bases: 3. The chain's CDR3 is CASSFDRGRGYTF. Here the CDR3 DNA reads TGTGCCAGCAGTTTTGACAGGGGGCGCGGCTACACCTTC.

The chain uses TRBV6-1 and TRBJ1-1; D unresolved. Trimming took 2 bases from V and 8 from J, leaving 18 bases between them. The CDR3 runs to 15 residues. Looked up from germline, CDR1 is MNHNS and CDR2 is SASEGT. This chain's CDR3 is CASSELVYGDYEAFF. The CDR3 coding sequence is TGTGCCAGCAGTGAACTGGTGTACGGCGACTACGAAGCTTTCTTT.

The V gene is TRBV28, the J gene TRBJ1-2; 8 bases align to TRBD1. The germline CDR1 and CDR2 sequences are MDHEN and SYDVKM. J gave up 7 bases and V 3 bases, and 10 bases lay outside the gene matches. The CDR3 totals 15 residues. CDR3 in DNA: TGTGCCAGCAGTTTGCCCCCTGTACAGGGGGTTGGCTACACCTTC. The encoded protein is CASSLPPVQGVGYTF.

The genes are TRBV28 and TRBJ1-6; no clear D. CDR1 MDHEN and CDR2 SYDVKM come from the germline V gene. This CDR3 region has 14 residues. V gave up 6 bases and J gave up 9 bases, with 15 bases separating them. This CDR3 reads CASRSPNRSSPLHF. CDR3 bases: TGTGCCAGCAGGTCCCCCAATCGGAGTTCACCCCTCCACTTT.

The chain recombines TRBV19 with TRBJ2-7, with D perhaps TRBD1 (7 bases). V was cut by 9 bases and J by 6 bases, with 18 bases left in between. Germline V lookup: CDR1 LNHDA, CDR2 SQIVND (reference sequence). The CDR3 contains 13 residues. The CDR3 DNA reads TGTGCCAGCAGGGGGGCCCAAGGGGGCGAGCAGTACTTC. Its protein product is CASRGAQGGEQYF.

The chain recombines TRBV7-8 with TRBJ1-6; D remains unclear. The CDR3 spans 17 residues. The V and J ends lost 0 bases and 0 bases respectively, with 9 bases between them. The V gene's germline CDR1 is SGHVS and CDR2 FQNEAQ. The CDR3 bases are TGTGCCAGCAGCTTAGCGTCGCGGAGCTCCTATAATTCACCCCTCCACTTT. Encoded protein: CASSLASRSSYNSPLHF.

The chain uses TRBV29-1 and TRBJ2-5; D not resolved. Germline-derived CDR1 and CDR2 are SQVTM and ANQGSEA. V dropped 7 bases and J dropped 2 bases, with 14 bases sitting between them. The CDR3 contains 13 residues. CDR3 coding DNA: TGCAGCGCTCGTGGGTGGGGACAAGAGACCCAGTACTTC. This translates into CSARGWGQETQYF.

This clone is medium-sized (0.01 to 0.1%). The chain links TRBV7-3 to TRBJ1-1; no definite D call. Trimming shortened V by 5 bases and J by 6 bases, and 13 bases separated the two germline ends. The CDR3 covers 13 residues. Germline CDR1 is SGHTA and CDR2 is FQGTGA. CDR3 coding DNA: TGTGCCAGCAGCCCCTATATAAATGCTGAAGCTTTCTTT. Amino acid sequence: CASSPYINAEAFF. The entire variable domain, with the rest obtained from reference TRBV7-3 and TRBJ1-1, is as follows: GAGVSQTPSNKVTEKGKYVELRCDPISGHTALYWYRQSLGQGPEFLIYFQGTGAADDSGLPNDRFFAVRPEGSVSTLKIQRTERGDSAVYLCASSPYINAEAFFGQGTRLTVV.

This clone was detected once. The gene calls are TRBV27 and TRBJ2-5; D possibly corresponds to TRBD2 (6 bases). Germline V gene lookup returns CDR1 MNHEY and CDR2 SMNVEV (reference sequence). Trimming took 3 bases from V and 4 from J, leaving 9 bases between them. There are 13 residues in the CDR3. The CDR3 here is CASSLAGLETQYF. In nucleotides, the CDR3 is TGTGCCAGCAGTTTGGCGGGGTTAGAGACCCAGTACTTC.

This rearrangement joins TRBV4-1 to TRBJ2-5; 7 positions match TRBD1. The CDR3 spans 17 residues. Germline V gene lookup returns CDR1 MGHRA and CDR2 YSYEKL. Trimming cost V 3 bases and J 4 bases; bases outside gene matches: 14. CDR3 in DNA: TGCGCCAGCAGCCACCCAACGACAGGGAAAGGCACAGAGACCCAGTACTTC. It is translated as CASSHPTTGKGTETQYF.